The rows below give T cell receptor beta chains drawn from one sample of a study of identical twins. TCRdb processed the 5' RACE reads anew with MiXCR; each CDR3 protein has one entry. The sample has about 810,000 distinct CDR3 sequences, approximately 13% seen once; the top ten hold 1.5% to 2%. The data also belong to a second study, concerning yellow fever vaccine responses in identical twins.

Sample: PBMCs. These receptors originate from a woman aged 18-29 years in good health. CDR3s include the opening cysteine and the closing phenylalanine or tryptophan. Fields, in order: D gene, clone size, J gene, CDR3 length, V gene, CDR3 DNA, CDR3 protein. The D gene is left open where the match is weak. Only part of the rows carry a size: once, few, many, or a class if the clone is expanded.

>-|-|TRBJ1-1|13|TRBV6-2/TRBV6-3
TGTGCCAGCAGTCACCGGACGCGAACTGAAGCTTTCTTT
CASSHRTRTEAFF
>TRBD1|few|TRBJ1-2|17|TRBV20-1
TGCAGTGCTGGGACAGGGGGCCTTGGGGGAGCTAACTATGGCTACACCTTC
CSAGTGGLGGANYGYTF
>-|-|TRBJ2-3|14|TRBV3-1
TGTGCCAGCAGCCATTCCGTGACTAGAAATACGCAGTATTTT
CASSHSVTRNTQYF
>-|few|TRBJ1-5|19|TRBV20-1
TGCAGTGCCGTAAAAGGAGACAAGGTCGTAGCCTATAGCAATCAGCCCCAGCATTTT
CSAVKGDKVVAYSNQPQHF
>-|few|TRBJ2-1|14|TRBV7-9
TGTGCCAGCAGCCCTCAAAGGTGGGACAATGAGCAGTTCTTC
CASSPQRWDNEQFF
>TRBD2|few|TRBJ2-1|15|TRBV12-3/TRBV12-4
TGTGCCAGCAGTGGGGGACTAGCCCCCTACAATGAGCAGTTCTTC
CASSGGLAPYNEQFF
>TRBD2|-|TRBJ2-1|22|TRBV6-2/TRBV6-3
TGTGCCAGCAGTCTCACCACAAGACTAGCGGGGGGGTACGGGAGCTCCTACAATGAGCAGTTCTTC
CASSLTTRLAGGYGSSYNEQFF
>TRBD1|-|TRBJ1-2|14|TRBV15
TGTGCCACCAGCACCAGGACAGGGGGCGATGGCTACACCTTC
CATSTRTGGDGYTF
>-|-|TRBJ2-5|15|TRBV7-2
TGTGCCAGCAGCCAAACCGCTAGGCGAGGAGAGACCCAGTACTTC
CASSQTARRGETQYF
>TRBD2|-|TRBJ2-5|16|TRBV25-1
TGTGCCAGCAGTGAGGGGACTAGCGGGGGTGGGGAGACCCAGTACTTC
CASSEGTSGGGETQYF
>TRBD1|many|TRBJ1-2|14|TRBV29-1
TGCACAGTGACAGGGGCCTTAACTAACTATGGCTACACCTTC
CTVTGALTNYGYTF
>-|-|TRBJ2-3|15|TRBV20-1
TGCAGTGCAAAAAAGCCAGGACGGATCACAGATACGCAGTATTTT
CSAKKPGRITDTQYF
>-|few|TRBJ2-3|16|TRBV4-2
TGTGCCAGCAGCCAAGGGTTAGTGCCCCGCACAGATACGCAGTATTTT
CASSQGLVPRTDTQYF
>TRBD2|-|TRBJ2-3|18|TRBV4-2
TGTGCCAGCAGCCCCCTACAACCTAGCGGGGGGAATACAGATACGCAGTATTTT
CASSPLQPSGGNTDTQYF
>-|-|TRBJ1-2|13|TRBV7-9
TGTGCCAGCAGCTTCGGGAGTCCCTATGGCTACACCTTC
CASSFGSPYGYTF
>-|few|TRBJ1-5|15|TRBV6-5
TGTGCCAGCAGTTCCTCACCTGGAGGCAATCAGCCCCAGCATTTT
CASSSSPGGNQPQHF
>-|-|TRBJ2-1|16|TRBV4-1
TGCGCCAGCAGCCAAAGCGGTTTAGCGGCGTACAATGAGCAGTTCTTC
CASSQSGLAAYNEQFF
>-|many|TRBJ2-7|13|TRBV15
TGTGCCACCAGCACCCAGCTACTCTACGAGCAGTACTTC
CATSTQLLYEQYF
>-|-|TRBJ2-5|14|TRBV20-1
TGCAGTGCTAGATCCATCCTAGTCGGGGAGACCCAGTACTTC
CSARSILVGETQYF
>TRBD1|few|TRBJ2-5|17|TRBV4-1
TGCGCCAGCAGCCAAGATGCGACAGGGGGCTCCCAAGAGACCCAGTACTTC
CASSQDATGGSQETQYF
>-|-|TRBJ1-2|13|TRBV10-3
TGTGCCATACGGCGGGCAGCTGGCTATGGCTACACCTTC
CAIRRAAGYGYTF
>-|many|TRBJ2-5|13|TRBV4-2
TGTGCCAGCAGCCAAGGGGGGGAAGAGACCCAGTACTTC
CASSQGGEETQYF
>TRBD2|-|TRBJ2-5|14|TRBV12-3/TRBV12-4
TGTGCCAGCAGATCGGGGGGGACTTCGGAGACCCAGTACTTC
CASRSGGTSETQYF
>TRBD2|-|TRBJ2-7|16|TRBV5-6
TGTGCCAGCAGCCTTCTAGCGGGAGAGGACAAGGACGAGCAGTACTTC
CASSLLAGEDKDEQYF
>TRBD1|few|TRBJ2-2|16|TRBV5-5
TGTGCCAGCAGTCTGTTGAGGGGGACAGGGGCCGGGGAGCTGTTTTTT
CASSLLRGTGAGELFF
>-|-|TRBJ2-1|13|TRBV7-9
TGTGCCAGCAGCCCCGACTGGGGGAATGAGCAGTTCTTC
CASSPDWGNEQFF
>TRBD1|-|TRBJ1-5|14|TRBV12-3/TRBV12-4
TGTGCCAGCAGTCATACAGGGGGCAATCAGCCCCAGCATTTT
CASSHTGGNQPQHF
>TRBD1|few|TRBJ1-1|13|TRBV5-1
TGCGCCACGGGGACAGGGGTAGGCACTGAAGCTTTCTTT
CATGTGVGTEAFF
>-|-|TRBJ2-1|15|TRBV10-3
TGTGCCATCAGTGAAGTGGAAGGGGCAGACAATGAGCAGTTCTTC
CAISEVEGADNEQFF
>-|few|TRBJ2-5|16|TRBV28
TGTGCCAGCAGCACGACGTACAGGTCACCCCAAGAGACCCAGTACTTC
CASSTTYRSPQETQYF
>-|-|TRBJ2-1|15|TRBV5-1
TGCGCCAGCAGCTTGGTGCAACTTACCTACAATGAGCAGTTCTTC
CASSLVQLTYNEQFF
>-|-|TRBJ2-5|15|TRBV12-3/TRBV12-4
TGTGCCAGCAGTCGGGACTTTGCCCCCATGGAGACCCAGTACTTC
CASSRDFAPMETQYF
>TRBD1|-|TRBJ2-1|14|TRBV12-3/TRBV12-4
TGTGCCAGCAGTGTACGCGACAGGGTCAATGAGCAGTTCTTC
CASSVRDRVNEQFF
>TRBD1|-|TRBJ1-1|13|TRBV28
TGTGCCAGCAGTTGGGACAGCCCCAGAGAAGCTTTCTTT
CASSWDSPREAFF
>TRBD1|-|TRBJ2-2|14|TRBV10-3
TGTGCCATCAGTGGGGGACAGCGACCCGGGGAGCTGTTTTTT
CAISGGQRPGELFF